The next 7 T cell receptor beta chains were all read from a single sample in a study of cytomegalovirus exposure and HLA in healthy donors. Assay used: immunoSEQ multiplex PCR; TCRdb lists only in-frame clones, some missing. The table records 190,000 or so clones, approximately 80% of them present only once. The sample was PBMCs. These receptors were collected from a woman in her 30s in good health and CMV-seropositive.

V and J are TRBV4-1 and TRBJ1-5; possibly TRBD1 for D (5 bases). Trimming cost V 4 bases and J 5 bases, with 9 bases left between them. The CDR3 loop spans 13 amino acids. Germline V lookup: CDR1 MGHRA, CDR2 YSYEKL. The CDR3: CASSLSRDQPQHF. Here the CDR3 DNA reads TGCGCCAGCAGCCTATCCAGGGATCAGCCCCAGCATTTT.

This clone was observed once. V usage is TRBV9 and J usage is TRBJ2-7; unclear D gene. The CDR3 has 13 residues. Trimming removed 0 bases from V and 6 bases from J, with 10 bases in between. Germline values: CDR1 SGDLS, CDR2 YYNGEE. The CDR3 DNA reads TGTGCCAGCAGCGTAGCGGGTTCTGGCGAGCAGTACTTC. Its protein is CASSVAGSGEQYF.

The gene calls are TRBV5-6 and TRBJ2-6; D gene ambiguous. The germline V gene encodes CDR1 SGHDT and CDR2 YYEEEE. Trimming took off 0 bases at V and 0 bases at J, with 13 bases between the two ends. The CDR3 has 18 amino acids. CDR3: CASSLVFRTSSGANVLTF. The DNA of the CDR3 is TGTGCCAGCAGCTTGGTCTTCCGTACGAGCTCTGGGGCCAACGTCCTGACTTTC.

This chain joins TRBV2 and TRBJ2-1, with TRBD2 as a possible D gene (7 bases). The CDR3 runs to 17 residues. Trimming cost V 5 bases and J 4 bases, with 21 bases left between them. The germline gives CDR1 SNHLY, CDR2 FYNNEI. The CDR3 nucleotides read TGTGCCAGCAGTCCCAACAGGAGAGGGGGGGGATACAATGAGCAGTTCTTC. It yields the protein CASSPNRRGGGYNEQFF. Filled out from reference TRBV2 and TRBJ2-1, the complete variable domain reads EPEVTQTPSHQVTQMGQEVILRCVPISNHLYFYWYRQILGQKVEFLVSFYNNEISEKSEIFDDQFSVERPDGSNFTLKIRSTKLEDSAMYFCASSPNRRGGGYNEQFFGPGTRLTVL.

This chain joins TRBV15 and TRBJ2-1; 10 nucleotides align to TRBD2. CDR1 is LNHNV and CDR2 is YYDKDF in the germline V gene (reference sequence). V dropped 2 bases and J dropped 8; count of bases not matched to a gene: 3. There are 14 residues in the CDR3. The CDR3 region is CATSRLAGEDEQFF. CDR3 DNA: TGTGCCACCAGCAGACTAGCGGGAGAGGATGAGCAGTTCTTC.

The genes are TRBV5-6 and TRBJ2-1; TRBD2 agrees at 12 bases. With V trimmed by 5 bases and J by 2 bases, 2 bases remained unmatched. Germline CDR1 is SGHDT and CDR2 is YYEEEE. This CDR3 spans 15 amino acids. This chain's CDR3 is CASRASGRAYNEQFF. The CDR3 DNA follows: TGTGCCAGCAGAGCTAGCGGGAGGGCCTACAATGAGCAGTTCTTC. Together with reference TRBV5-6 and TRBJ2-1, the CDR3 gives the full variable domain: DAGVTQSPTHLIKTRGQQVTLRCSPKSGHDTVSWYQQALGQGPQFIFQYYEEEERQRGNFPDRFSGHQFPNYSSELNVNALLLGDSALYLCASRASGRAYNEQFFGPGTRLTVL.

The chain uses TRBV5-1 and TRBJ2-3; TRBD1 agrees at 9 bases. This CDR3 contains 16 residues. J lost 5 bases, V lost 3 bases, and 10 bases had no gene match. Germline values: CDR1 SGHRS, CDR2 YFSETQ. Here the CDR3 DNA reads TGCGCCAGCAGCTCCGTCGGGACAGGGTTAGGAGATACGCAGTATTTT. Translation: CASSSVGTGLGDTQYF.